This TCR beta chain was profiled in a study of shared clonotypes between healthy human individuals. The germline gives CDR1 MRHNA, CDR2 SNTAGT. This CDR3 region has 14 residues. V was shortened by 4 bases and J by 8 bases, with 15 bases between the two germline ends. Profiled with immunoSEQ multiplex PCR; TCRdb holds only in-frame clones, not every one. Of about 600,000 clones listed, around 78% are singletons. Study-level results: Only a few donors were included, so the genetic and exposure-history diversity represented was limited.

As to this clone: Its antigen remains unidentified.

The rearrangement uses TRBV6-4 and TRBJ2-1, with D possibly called TRBD1 or TRBD2 (6 bases each). The sample consisted of PBMCs. This TCR came from a woman in her thirties or forties in good health. Some clones in this sample may be carry-over from other donors' samples. The CDR3: CASSVLQGGDEQFF. For the CDR3, the DNA is TGTGCCAGCAGTGTCCTACAGGGCGGGGATGAGCAGTTCTTC.